This is a list of T cell receptor beta chains from one sample in a study of T cells in Graves' hyperthyroidism and ophthalmopathy. In TCRdb, the multiplex PCR reads were re-called with MiXCR into one record per CDR3 protein. The sample carries about 480,000 distinct CDR3 sequences, roughly an eighth recorded once. Sequenced sample: blood. All receptors come from a woman younger than 35 with Graves' hyperthyroidism. CDR3s include the opening cysteine and the closing phenylalanine or tryptophan. Each record gives: J gene, D gene, V gene, clone size, CDR3 protein, CDR3 DNA. A D gene is named only where the DNA matches it firmly. Where a row states a size, it is once, few, many or the class of an expanded clone; other rows omit it.

TRBJ2-7	-	TRBV27	few	CASSSHHLKSSYEQYF	TGTGCCAGCAGCTCACACCACCTGAAGAGCTCCTACGAGCAGTACTTC
TRBJ2-7	TRBD1	TRBV6-6	-	CASSYSRQGYEQYF	TGTGCCAGCAGTTACTCGAGACAGGGCTACGAGCAGTACTTC
TRBJ1-2	-	TRBV7-2	many	CASSHRGLYYGYTF	TGTGCCAGCAGCCACCGGGGGCTGTACTATGGCTACACCTTC
TRBJ2-1	-	TRBV7-2	-	CASSFRSESRGSYNEQFF	TGTGCCAGCAGCTTCCGGTCAGAATCTAGGGGCTCCTACAATGAGCAGTTCTTC
TRBJ2-1	TRBD1	TRBV24-1	few	CTTSDRAYNEQFF	TGTACCACCTCGGACAGGGCCTACAATGAGCAGTTCTTC
TRBJ2-2	TRBD1	TRBV7-3	many	CASSTTGAHTGELFF	TGTGCCAGCAGCACGACAGGGGCGCACACCGGGGAGCTGTTTTTT
TRBJ2-1	-	TRBV5-5	many	CASSPVQLYNEQFF	TGTGCCAGCAGCCCTGTCCAGCTTTACAATGAGCAGTTCTTC
TRBJ2-1	-	TRBV3-1	many	CASSQDRRQYNEQFF	TGTGCCAGCAGCCAAGATCGCAGACAATACAATGAGCAGTTCTTC
TRBJ2-1	TRBD2	TRBV12-3/TRBV12-4	-	CASAPSGRTYNEQFF	TGTGCCAGCGCTCCTAGCGGGAGAACGTACAATGAGCAGTTCTTC
TRBJ1-2	TRBD1	TRBV27	many	CASSSRTGRGYTF	TGTGCCAGCAGTTCCCGGACAGGGAGAGGCTACACCTTC
TRBJ2-1	TRBD2	TRBV6-1	-	CASSVLGGGSSYNEQFF	TGTGCCAGCAGTGTCCTTGGCGGGGGAAGCTCCTACAATGAGCAGTTCTTC
TRBJ2-1	-	TRBV7-2	-	CASSLLMAEQFF	TGTGCCAGCAGCTTACTGATGGCTGAGCAGTTCTTC
TRBJ2-6	TRBD1	TRBV6-1	few	CASSRDRSGANVLTF	TGTGCCAGCAGTAGGGACAGGTCTGGGGCCAACGTCCTGACTTTC
TRBJ1-1	-	TRBV5-1	few	CASSPTRGLGNTEAFF	TGCGCCAGCAGCCCCACCCGAGGGCTTGGGAACACTGAAGCTTTCTTT
TRBJ1-5	-	TRBV12-3/TRBV12-4	many	CASSFELNQPQHF	TGTGCCAGCAGTTTTGAACTCAATCAGCCCCAGCATTTT
TRBJ2-2	TRBD2	TRBV12-3/TRBV12-4	few	CASSLGSGDTGELFF	TGTGCCAGCAGTTTAGGGAGCGGGGACACCGGGGAGCTGTTTTTT
TRBJ2-1	TRBD2	TRBV6-2/TRBV6-3	many	CASSYPSGNYNEQFF	TGTGCCAGCAGTTACCCAAGCGGGAACTACAATGAGCAGTTCTTC
TRBJ2-5	TRBD1	TRBV29-1	many	CSVDEYGNRGQETQYF	TGCAGCGTTGATGAGTACGGGAACAGGGGCCAAGAGACCCAGTACTTC
TRBJ2-5	-	TRBV29-1	-	CSVEGAGRGQETQYF	TGCAGCGTTGAAGGGGCAGGGCGGGGCCAAGAGACCCAGTACTTC
TRBJ2-3	TRBD2	TRBV12-3/TRBV12-4	many	CASRHVSAGGPGDTQYF	TGTGCCAGCAGACACGTATCGGCGGGAGGGCCAGGGGATACGCAGTATTTT
TRBJ2-5	TRBD2	TRBV4-1	-	CASSPRWLAGGSEETQYF	TGCGCCAGCAGCCCAAGGTGGTTAGCGGGAGGATCGGAAGAGACCCAGTACTTC
TRBJ1-3	-	TRBV15	-	CATSRDTLATGNTIYF	TGTGCCACCAGCAGAGATACGCTCGCGACTGGAAACACCATATATTTT
TRBJ2-2	TRBD2	TRBV14	many	CASSQETTGLAKTGELFF	TGTGCCAGCAGCCAAGAAACCACTGGACTAGCGAAAACCGGGGAGCTGTTTTTT
TRBJ1-3	-	TRBV2	many	CASSPGVPGNTIYF	TGTGCCAGCAGCCCAGGGGTACCTGGAAACACCATATATTTT
TRBJ2-5	TRBD1	TRBV13	-	CASSLGLGTGFSYQETQYF	TGTGCCAGCAGCTTAGGTCTTGGGACAGGGTTTTCGTACCAAGAGACCCAGTACTTC
TRBJ2-1	TRBD2	TRBV19	-	CASSTTGTSEFF	TGTGCCAGTAGTACCACCGGGACTAGCGAGTTCTTC
TRBJ1-1	-	TRBV7-6	many	CASSKDSTEAFF	TGTGCCAGCAGTAAGGACAGTACTGAAGCTTTCTTT
TRBJ1-5	TRBD1	TRBV2	few	CASRGDRAEHF	TGTGCCAGCAGGGGAGACAGGGCAGAGCATTTT
TRBJ2-2	TRBD2	TRBV9	-	CASSVDSSGRGGAGELFF	TGTGCCAGCAGCGTAGACTCTAGCGGGAGAGGAGGCGCCGGGGAGCTGTTTTTT
TRBJ2-3	TRBD2	TRBV20-1	-	CSARTSLAGVGDTQYF	TGCAGTGCTAGAACCAGTCTAGCGGGAGTGGGGGATACGCAGTATTTT
TRBJ1-5	-	TRBV20-1	few	CSARDSSGRDNQPQHF	TGCAGTGCTAGAGATTCTTCGGGGCGGGACAATCAGCCCCAGCATTTT
TRBJ2-5	-	TRBV7-2	-	CASNLDRQETQYF	TGTGCCAGCAACCTTGACCGCCAAGAGACCCAGTACTTC
TRBJ2-3	-	TRBV12-3/TRBV12-4	many	CASRGAGDTQYF	TGTGCCAGCAGGGGGGCGGGAGATACGCAGTATTTT
TRBJ1-5	-	TRBV12-5	many	CASGLVLGSAPNQPQHF	TGTGCTAGTGGTTTGGTACTCGGCAGCGCCCCAAATCAGCCCCAGCATTTT
TRBJ1-5	TRBD1	TRBV12-3/TRBV12-4	many	CASRPQGGGNQPQHF	TGTGCCAGCAGACCCCAGGGGGGAGGCAATCAGCCCCAGCATTTT
TRBJ2-3	TRBD2	TRBV20-1	many	CSAWNSGKSDTQYF	TGCAGTGCTTGGAACAGCGGGAAGTCAGATACGCAGTATTTT
TRBJ1-6	-	TRBV27	many	CASSREYSSYNSPLHF	TGTGCCAGCAGTAGAGAATACAGCTCCTATAATTCACCCCTCCACTTT
TRBJ2-1	-	TRBV2	many	CARTGRSQSYNEQFF	TGTGCCAGAACCGGGCGGTCCCAGTCCTACAATGAGCAGTTCTTC
TRBJ1-4	-	TRBV18	many	CASSPSHQDEKLFF	TGTGCCAGCTCACCCTCACACCAGGATGAAAAACTGTTTTTT
TRBJ2-5	TRBD2	TRBV7-3	few	CASGGGPQGTQYF	TGTGCCAGCGGCGGGGGTCCTCAAGGGACCCAGTACTTC
TRBJ1-6	-	TRBV24-1	few	CATLLAGPLHF	TGTGCCACCCTCCTTGCTGGGCCCCTCCACTTT
TRBJ1-1	-	TRBV28	many	CASSFRGLTEAFF	TGTGCCAGCAGTTTCAGGGGACTCACTGAAGCTTTCTTT
TRBJ1-2	-	TRBV12-5	-	CASAPNRDGYTF	TGTGCTAGTGCCCCCAACAGGGATGGCTACACCTTC
TRBJ1-2	-	TRBV29-1	few	CSVEGDGPNYGYTF	TGCAGCGTTGAAGGGGACGGCCCTAACTATGGCTACACCTTC
TRBJ2-3	TRBD2	TRBV24-1	many	CATSGTGLATYTQYF	TGTGCCACCAGTGGAACGGGACTAGCGACCTATACGCAGTATTTT